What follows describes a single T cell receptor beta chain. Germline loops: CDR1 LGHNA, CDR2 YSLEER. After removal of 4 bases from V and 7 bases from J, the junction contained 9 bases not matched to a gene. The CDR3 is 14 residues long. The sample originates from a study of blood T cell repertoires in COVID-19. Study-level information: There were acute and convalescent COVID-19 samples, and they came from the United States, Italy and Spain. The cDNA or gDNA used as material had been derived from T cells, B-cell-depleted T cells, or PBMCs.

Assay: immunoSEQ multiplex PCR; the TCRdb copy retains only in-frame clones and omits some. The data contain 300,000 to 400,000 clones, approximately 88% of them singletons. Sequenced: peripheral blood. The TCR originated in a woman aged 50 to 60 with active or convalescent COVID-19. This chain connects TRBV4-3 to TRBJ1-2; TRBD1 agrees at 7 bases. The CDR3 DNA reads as TGCGCCAGCAGCCGCACACAGGGGACGGGTGGCTACACCTTC. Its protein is CASSRTQGTGGYTF.